This TCR beta chain appears in the sequencing data of a study of beta chain features in type 1 diabetes. Findings and limits, study-wide: More deletions and fewer insertions at VDJ junctions were found in patients with type 1 diabetes. Significant though moderate, a shortening of TCRB CDR3s appeared in all four CD4+ subsets of Type 1 diabetes patients. For TCRB rearrangement, an influence of HLA type remained unresolved here.

The CDR3 extends over 14 amino acids. Germline V gene data show CDR1 as MNHEY and CDR2 as SMNVEV (reference sequence). V lost 5 bases and J lost 5, with 12 bases in between. Investigators reverse transcribed all isolated RNA, so they sequenced expressed TCRB transcripts. Only in-frame clones appear in the TCRdb table, and some are missing; sequencing was by immunoSEQ multiplex PCR. The sample lists around 26,000 clones, under 70% occurring once. A note on this clone: Its antigen is undetermined.

CD4+ cells of the naive, central memory, regulatory and stem cell-like memory types were sorted via CD45RO/CCR7/CD25/CD127/CD95/CD27. The chain combines TRBV27 with TRBJ1-4; D remains unclear. The source material was stem cell memory CD4+ T cells from blood. This TCR was sampled from a woman in her 40s with type 1 diabetes. The CDR3 region has the DNA TGTGCCAGCAGTCTCCTGAATAGCAATGAAAAACTGTTTTTT. It is translated as CASSLLNSNEKLFF.